This T cell receptor beta chain originates from a study of lung T cells in sarcoidosis with Löfgren's syndrome. Findings and caveats of the study: Shared TRAV12-1 and TRBV2 CDR3 motifs were reported across several patients. Recognition of an unidentified sarcoidosis antigen was only suggested.

TCRdb ran MiXCR on the reads and lists one entry per CDR3 protein. The table records under 25,000 distinct CDR3 sequences, 21% of them present only once. The V segment lost 0 bases and the J segment 6 bases; nucleotides outside the gene matches: 5. This CDR3 comprises 16 residues. In germline, CDR1 is LGHNA, CDR2 YSLEER. In this sample, this clonotype turned up many times. The target antigen is unknown. The gene calls are TRBV4-3 and TRBJ2-1; TRBD2 matches 10 bases. This TCR was sampled from a human donor with sarcoidosis (Löfgren's syndrome or another form), or a control subject (not recorded which). The sample consisted of CD4+ T cells from bronchoalveolar lavage. CDR3 loop: CASSQDGAGGVNEQFF. DNA of the CDR3: TGCGCCAGCAGCCAAGATGGAGCGGGAGGGGTCAATGAGCAGTTCTTC.